This passage covers 29 T cell receptor beta chains from one sample sequenced in a study of T cells in Graves' hyperthyroidism and ophthalmopathy. Amplified TCR beta CDR3 regions came from RNA transcripts. TCR CDR3 underwent first-round RT-PCR with the HTBI primer set. TCRdb reanalysed the multiplex PCR reads using MiXCR and keeps one entry per CDR3 protein. Among about 500,000 distinct CDR3 sequences listed, 16% were seen once. The sample consisted of blood. The receptor set was obtained from a woman younger than 30 with Graves' hyperthyroidism.

This clonotype was detected only a few times. The V and J genes are TRBV5-4 and TRBJ2-1; 7 nucleotides line up with TRBD2. The germline V gene has CDR1 SGHNT and CDR2 YYREEE (reference sequence). J lost 5 bases, V lost 0 bases, and 8 bases had no gene match. The CDR3 consists of 16 residues. CDR3 DNA: TGTGCCAGCAGCTTGGAACCGGGAGGACTTAACAATGAGCAGTTCTTC. As protein: CASSLEPGGLNNEQFF. Complete variable domain (other parts from reference TRBV5-4 and TRBJ2-1): ETGVTQSPTHLIKTRGQQVTLRCSSQSGHNTVSWYQQALGQGPQFIFQYYREEENGRGNFPPRFSGLQFPNYSSELNVNALELDDSALYLCASSLEPGGLNNEQFFGPGTRLTVL.

The gene calls are TRBV27 and TRBJ1-3; weak D call: TRBD1 (6 bases). Germline CDR1 and CDR2: MNHEY and SMNVEV (reference sequence). V gave up 6 bases and J gave up 1 base, with 19 bases separating them. The CDR3 length is 17 residues. The CDR3 DNA reads as TGTGCCAGCAGCCGGATCGGGACACTCCTTTCTGGAAACACCATATATTTT. This encodes CASSRIGTLLSGNTIYF.

As to this clonotype: Since a much larger clone is just one base distant, this may be a read error. The chain combines TRBV7-2 with TRBJ2-3; 8 nucleotides line up with TRBD1. Germline V lookup: CDR1 SGHTA, CDR2 FQGNSA. The CDR3 sequence is 16 residues long. CDR3 loop: CASSPEGGTGTDTRYF. In DNA form, the CDR3 reads TGTGCCAGCAGCCCTGAAGGTGGGACAGGCACAGATACGCGGTATTTT.

This clonotype was observed at least ten times. The rearrangement uses TRBV4-1 and TRBJ1-1, with D tentatively TRBD1 (6 bases). CDR1 and CDR2 from the germline V gene are MGHRA and YSYEKL. The V gene lost 6 bases and the J gene lost 0 bases, with 11 bases spanning the gap. This CDR3 is 14 amino acids long. CDR3 coding DNA: TGCGCCAGCAGTAGGGGGTGGATGAACACTGAAGCTTTCTTT. Protein sequence: CASSRGWMNTEAFF.

This clonotype came up many times. The chain links TRBV6-1 to TRBJ1-5, with D maybe TRBD1 (5 bases). This CDR3 spans 14 amino acids. Germline values: CDR1 MNHNS, CDR2 SASEGT. Deletions cut 8 bases from V and 3 bases from J, with 14 bases between. The DNA of the CDR3 is TGTGCCAGCCAGAAAGGGGCGGACAATCAGCCCCAGCATTTT. This translates into CASQKGADNQPQHF.

This clonotype was found many times. The chain combines TRBV2 with TRBJ2-7, with TRBD1 matching 7 bases. Germline V gene sequence: CDR1 SNHLY, CDR2 FYNNEI. After removal of 10 bases from V and 2 bases from J, the junction contained 8 bases not matched to a gene. This CDR3 spans 13 amino acids. CDR3 loop: CAMLTGKTYEQYF. The CDR3 DNA is TGTGCCATGTTGACAGGGAAGACCTACGAGCAGTACTTC.

The chain uses TRBV10-2 and TRBJ2-3, with D tentatively TRBD2 (6 bases). The CDR3 totals 13 residues. In germline, CDR1 is WSHSY, CDR2 SAAADI. Trimming removed 6 bases from V and 4 bases from J, with 11 bases in between. This CDR3 reads CASSLRLADTQYF. The CDR3 DNA follows: TGCGCCAGCAGCCTAAGACTAGCAGATACGCAGTATTTT.

Ten or more counts support this clonotype. The CDR3 loop is CASSGRDGSYEQYF. CDR3 coding DNA: TGTGCCAGCAGCGGCAGGGACGGCTCCTACGAGCAGTACTTC. This chain joins TRBV7-2 and TRBJ2-7, with D possibly being TRBD1 or TRBD2 (5 bases each). The CDR3 is 14 amino acids. The germline V gene encodes CDR1 SGHTA and CDR2 FQGNSA. Trimming pared 5 bases from V and 0 bases from J, leaving 11 bases between. Combining the CDR3 with reference TRBV7-2 and TRBJ2-7 gives the whole variable domain GAGVSQSPSNKVTEKGKDVELRCDPISGHTALYWYRQSLGQGLEFLIYFQGNSAPDKSGLPSDRFSAERTGGSVSTLTIQRTQQEDSAVYLCASSGRDGSYEQYFGPGTRLTVT.

The V call is TRBV5-6, the J call TRBJ2-7, with 9 bases matching TRBD1. Trimming cost V 7 bases and J 4 bases; bases outside gene matches: 12. Looked up from germline, CDR1 is SGHDT and CDR2 is YYEEEE. This CDR3 contains 15 residues. CDR3 coding DNA: TGTGCCAGCTGCGAAACGGGACAGGGTCCTTACGAGCAGTACTTC. This codes for CASCETGQGPYEQYF.

The rearrangement joins TRBV2 to TRBJ1-1; no firm D call. V was pared by 3 bases and J by 4 bases, with 9 bases between. Looked up from germline, CDR1 is SNHLY and CDR2 is FYNNEI. CDR3 size: 13 residues. CDR3 sequence: CASSDEGFTEAFF. CDR3 nucleotides: TGTGCCAGCAGTGACGAAGGTTTCACTGAAGCTTTCTTT.

This clonotype showed up many times. The chain combines TRBV6-1 with TRBJ2-1; 12 positions match TRBD2. Germline lookup yields CDR1 MNHNS and CDR2 SASEGT. The ends lost 6 bases at V and 7 bases at J; junction bases unmatched: 7. The CDR3 is 15 residues long. CDR3 amino acids: CASRLLAGGENEQFF. In DNA, the CDR3 is TGTGCCAGCAGACTACTAGCGGGAGGTGAAAATGAGCAGTTCTTC.

Concerning this clonotype: With a much larger clone just one base away, this may be a read error. The chain uses TRBV20-1 and TRBJ1-3; D is unclear. Germline lookup yields CDR1 DFQATT and CDR2 SNEGSKA (reference sequence). The V end was cut by 0 bases, the J end by 9 bases, with 6 bases between. There are 11 residues in the CDR3. CDR3 loop: CSARELSTIYF. CDR3 DNA: TGCAGTGCTAGAGAGTTAAGCACCATATATTTT.

This chain uses TRBV19 with TRBJ2-7; TRBD1 matches at 8 bases. With V trimmed by 6 bases and J by 6 bases, 13 bases remained unmatched. The CDR3 sequence is 15 residues long. Germline loops: CDR1 LNHDA, CDR2 SQIVND (reference sequence). The CDR3 reads CASRPTGTGWGEQYF. CDR3 DNA sequence: TGTGCCAGTAGACCTACCGGGACAGGCTGGGGCGAGCAGTACTTC. The full variable domain, its missing parts supplied by reference TRBV19 and TRBJ2-7, is DGGITQSPKYLFRKEGQNVTLSCEQNLNHDAMYWYRQDPGQGLRLIYYSQIVNDFQKGDIAEGYSVSREKKESFPLTVTSAQKNPTAFYLCASRPTGTGWGEQYFGPGTRLTVT.

This clonotype was seen at least ten times. The chain uses TRBV2 and TRBJ2-1; D is undetermined. The CDR3 loop spans 9 amino acids. Germline CDR1 reads SNHLY; CDR2 reads FYNNEI. Deletions cut 6 bases from V and 8 bases from J, with 2 bases between. CDR3 in amino acids: CASSDEQFF. The CDR3 bases are TGTGCCAGCAGCGATGAGCAGTTCTTC. Full variable domain (missing parts from reference TRBV2 and TRBJ2-1): EPEVTQTPSHQVTQMGQEVILRCVPISNHLYFYWYRQILGQKVEFLVSFYNNEISEKSEIFDDQFSVERPDGSNFTLKIRSTKLEDSAMYFCASSDEQFFGPGTRLTVL.

This clonotype showed up just a few times. The J gene is TRBJ2-2, the V gene TRBV6-2 or TRBV6-3; 11 positions match TRBD2. After removal of 8 bases from V and 5 bases from J, the junction contained 19 bases not matched to a gene. This CDR3 comprises 19 residues. CDR1 and CDR2 (germline): MNHEY, SVGEGT. The CDR3 spells CASYEGAGTSGPVTGELFF. In DNA form, the CDR3 reads TGTGCCAGCTACGAAGGTGCCGGGACTAGCGGACCTGTGACCGGGGAGCTGTTTTTT.

V gene TRBV28 combines with J gene TRBJ1-2; no clear D. CDR1 MDHEN and CDR2 SYDVKM come from the germline V gene. The CDR3 runs to 14 residues. Trimming removed 5 bases from V and 4 bases from J, with 14 bases in between. The chain's CDR3 is CASSPAPDLYGYTF. In nucleotides, the CDR3 is TGTGCCAGCAGTCCGGCACCGGATCTCTATGGCTACACCTTC.

V usage is TRBV5-6 and J usage is TRBJ1-3, with D possibly being TRBD1 (6 bases). V lost 0 bases, J lost 2 bases, and 15 bases lay in between. CDR3 length: 17 amino acids. Germline V gene lookup returns CDR1 SGHDT and CDR2 YYEEEE. The DNA of the CDR3 is TGTGCCAGCAGCTTGGGCTGGACAGCACTAACTGGAAACACCATATATTTT. Translating gives CASSLGWTALTGNTIYF.

This clonotype came up many times. The J gene is TRBJ1-2, the V gene TRBV12-3 or TRBV12-4; 8 bases align to TRBD1. The ends lost 6 bases at V and 8 bases at J; junction bases unmatched: 11. CDR3 length: 14 residues. CDR3 amino acids: CASSPGQGGWGYTF. CDR3 nucleotides: TGTGCCAGCAGCCCAGGACAGGGAGGTTGGGGCTACACCTTC.

The gene calls are TRBV20-1 and TRBJ2-5; no reliable D call. V was cut by 3 bases and J by 2 bases, with 13 bases left in between. This CDR3 has 14 amino acids. CDR1 DFQATT and CDR2 SNEGSKA come from the germline V gene (reference sequence). The CDR3 region is CSASGDTPQETQYF. In nucleotides, the CDR3 is TGCAGTGCTAGTGGGGATACACCTCAAGAGACCCAGTACTTC.

This sequence joins TRBV28 and TRBJ2-7, with D maybe TRBD2 (7 bases). CDR3 size: 13 residues. Looked up from germline, CDR1 is MDHEN and CDR2 is SYDVKM. V was clipped by 2 bases and J by 7 bases, with 12 bases between them. The CDR3 DNA is TGTGCCAGCAGTTTAGGGAGGGGGAAAGAGCAGTACTTC. Translated: CASSLGRGKEQYF.

J is TRBJ2-3 and V is TRBV28, with 12 nucleotides matching TRBD2. CDR1 and CDR2 from the germline V gene are MDHEN and SYDVKM. Germline trimming cut 2 bases from V and 4 bases from J; bases unmatched to any gene: 4. The CDR3 sequence is 16 residues long. The CDR3 region is CASSLPLAGGADTQYF. The CDR3 DNA sequence: TGTGCCAGCAGTTTACCCCTAGCGGGAGGGGCAGATACGCAGTATTTT.

This clonotype was found a few times. This chain links TRBV19 with TRBJ1-1, with 9 bases matching TRBD1. The CDR3 runs to 16 residues. V lost 4 bases to trimming and J lost 5 bases; unmatched junction nucleotides: 11. Germline V lookup: CDR1 LNHDA, CDR2 SQIVND (reference sequence). The CDR3 is CASSRLPDRGATEAFF. The CDR3 bases are TGTGCCAGTAGTAGACTACCGGACAGGGGAGCAACTGAAGCTTTCTTT.

There are many counts of this clonotype. The chain combines TRBV10-2 with TRBJ2-5, with 7 bases lining up with TRBD1. Germline CDR1 reads WSHSY; CDR2 reads SAAADI. The CDR3 is made up of 14 amino acids. The ends lost 0 bases at V and 5 bases at J; junction bases unmatched: 3. The CDR3 reads CASSESTGDETQYF. CDR3 coding DNA: TGCGCCAGCAGTGAGTCTACAGGGGATGAGACCCAGTACTTC.

This clonotype was found many times. This chain uses TRBV20-1 with TRBJ2-7; the D is unclear. The CDR3 covers 14 residues. Germline CDR1 is DFQATT and CDR2 is SNEGSKA (reference sequence). The germline V and J ends were trimmed by 4 bases and 2 bases, with 15 bases remaining between them. Here the CDR3 DNA reads TGCAGTGCTATTCCCGGAGACCGACCCTACGAGCAGTACTTC. Translation: CSAIPGDRPYEQYF.

V and J are TRBV6-9 and TRBJ2-6; D is tentatively TRBD1 or TRBD2 (5 bases each). Trimming removed 4 bases from V and 3 bases from J, with 22 bases in between. Germline lookup yields CDR1 MNHGY and CDR2 SVAAGI. The CDR3 is made up of 19 amino acids. The CDR3 sequence: CASSFDGAGGPFGANVLTF. CDR3 nucleotides: TGTGCCAGCAGTTTTGACGGGGCAGGAGGTCCCTTTGGGGCCAACGTCCTGACTTTC.

V and J are TRBV27 and TRBJ2-1; D may be TRBD2 (6 bases). There are 13 residues in the CDR3. Trimming pared 4 bases from V and 8 bases from J, leaving 12 bases between. Germline CDR1 reads MNHEY; CDR2 reads SMNVEV (reference sequence). CDR3 residues: CASSSQGGYEQFF. The CDR3 DNA follows: TGTGCCAGCAGTTCGCAGGGAGGTTATGAGCAGTTCTTC.

At least ten counts were recorded for this clonotype. This chain links TRBV11-3 with TRBJ2-1; tentatively, D is TRBD2 (7 bases). Germline CDR1 is SGHNT and CDR2 is YENEEA. CDR3 length equals 19 residues. Trimming pared 1 base from V and 3 bases from J, leaving 22 bases between. The CDR3 region is CASSLGGARGLAVYNEQFF. CDR3 nucleotide sequence: TGTGCCAGCAGCTTAGGAGGGGCTCGGGGGCTAGCGGTCTACAATGAGCAGTTCTTC.

The V gene is TRBV10-3, the J gene TRBJ2-1; D remains ambiguous. The CDR3 has 12 amino acids. The V end lost 2 bases, the J end lost 5 bases, and 4 bases lay between the germline ends. Germline values: CDR1 ENHRY, CDR2 SYGVKD. The chain's CDR3 is CAISELDNEQFF. The DNA for the CDR3 is TGTGCCATCAGTGAGCTGGACAATGAGCAGTTCTTC.

This clonotype was recorded a few times. This chain joins TRBV28 and TRBJ2-7; possible D gene TRBD2, 6 bases. V lost 10 bases and J lost 4, with 14 bases in between. Germline assignment: CDR1 MDHEN and CDR2 SYDVKM. This CDR3 is 12 amino acids long. The CDR3, as DNA: TGTGCCACGAAGGACGGGAGATACGAGCAGTACTTC. Its translation is CATKDGRYEQYF.